One and the same sample provided the 8 T cell receptor beta chains below, sequenced in a study of Ad26.COV2.S vaccination and SARS-CoV-2 variants. The data were produced by immunoSEQ multiplex PCR, yet TCRdb's version contains in-frame clones alone and is incomplete. The top ten hold around 1.9% of the sample, which has nearly 400,000 clones, 89% seen once. Regarding treatment: about 20 received Ad26.COV2.S at low or high dose, single or two shots; 5 received placebo; per-sample allocation not given. The study sampled participants on day 63 after the first vaccine or placebo injection. Source: peripheral blood, taken in a trial of Ad26.COV2.S vaccine versus placebo. Source of these receptors: a person between 18 and 60 years old who received the Ad26.COV2.S COVID-19 vaccine or a placebo.

The V gene is TRBV11-2, the J gene TRBJ2-6; either TRBD1 or TRBD2 may fit D (6 bases each). Germline-derived CDR1 and CDR2 are SGHAT and FQNNGV. V was cut by 5 bases and J by 3 bases, with 14 bases left in between. The CDR3 spans 16 residues. Here the CDR3 reads CASSKRGANGANVLTF. The CDR3, as DNA: TGTGCCAGCAGCAAGAGGGGGGCGAATGGGGCCAACGTCCTGACTTTC.

This chain connects TRBV9 to TRBJ2-7, with TRBD2 matching 7 bases. The V gene end was trimmed by 3 bases and the J gene end by 0 bases; junction bases not matched to a gene: 0. This CDR3 region has 13 residues. CDR1 SGDLS and CDR2 YYNGEE come from the germline V gene. The CDR3 DNA follows: TGTGCCAGCAGCGGGACTAGCTCCTACGAGCAGTACTTC. Encoded protein: CASSGTSSYEQYF.

The chain carries TRBV29-1 and TRBJ2-5, with no clear D. The V gene's germline CDR1 is SQVTM and CDR2 ANQGSEA. The CDR3 sequence is 13 residues long. V lost 1 base and J lost 4, with 10 bases in between. The CDR3 region is CSVEVAAGETQYF. The DNA for the CDR3 is TGCAGCGTTGAAGTGGCGGCCGGAGAGACCCAGTACTTC. Based on the CDR3 plus reference TRBV29-1 and TRBJ2-5, the full variable domain is SAVISQKPSRDICQRGTSLTIQCQVDSQVTMMFWYRQQPGQSLTLIATANQGSEATYESGFVIDKFPISRPNLTFSTLTVSNMSPEDSSIYLCSVEVAAGETQYFGPGTRLLVL.

Regarding this clone: Relative to the germline gene, one junction end is altered; a read error may explain this. The rearrangement links TRBV6-1 to TRBJ1-4, with D maybe TRBD1 (6 bases). The V gene's germline CDR1 is MNHNS and CDR2 SASEGT. The CDR3 extends over 13 amino acids. The CDR3 DNA sequence: TGTGCCAGCAGTGAAGCGGAACAGGGAAGTTCCACCTTT. Translated, it gives CASSEAEQGSSTF.

The chain couples TRBV30 to TRBJ2-3; perhaps TRBD1 as D (8 bases). This CDR3 comprises 15 residues. Germline-derived CDR1 and CDR2 are GTSNPN and SVGIG (reference sequence). V was trimmed by 0 bases and J by 3 bases, leaving 13 bases between them. The CDR3 spells CAWSVGQGGTDTQYF. DNA of the CDR3: TGTGCCTGGAGTGTAGGACAGGGAGGGACAGATACGCAGTATTTT.

The chain joins TRBV18 to TRBJ1-1, with D hard to call. Trimming shortened V by 1 base and J by 2 bases, and 5 bases separated the two germline ends. The CDR3 runs 13 residues. CDR1 is KGHSH, CDR2 LQKENI, per germline. CDR3 DNA sequence: TGTGCCAGCTCACCACTCAAAAACACTGAAGCTTTCTTT. It translates to CASSPLKNTEAFF.

The chain carries TRBV11-2 and TRBJ2-2; D call uncertain. Trimming pared 6 bases from V and 2 bases from J, leaving 7 bases between. Germline CDR1 and CDR2: SGHAT and FQNNGV. This CDR3 has 13 amino acids. The CDR3 DNA follows: TGTGCCAGCAGTCCAATCAACACCGGGGAGCTGTTTTTT. This sequence encodes CASSPINTGELFF. The whole variable domain, filled in from reference TRBV11-2 and TRBJ2-2, reads EAGVAQSPRYKIIEKRQSVAFWCNPISGHATLYWYQQILGQGPKLLIQFQNNGVVDDSQLPKDRFSAERLKGVDSTLKIQPAKLEDSAVYLCASSPINTGELFFGEGSRLTVL.

The chain employs TRBV9 and TRBJ2-4; TRBD1 might be the D (5 bases). The V end lost 5 bases, the J end lost 2 bases, and 8 bases lay between the germline ends. The germline V gene encodes CDR1 SGDLS and CDR2 YYNGEE. This CDR3 has 13 residues. CDR3: CASSAGTKNIQYF. The CDR3 nucleotides read TGTGCCAGCAGTGCAGGGACCAAAAACATTCAGTACTTC.